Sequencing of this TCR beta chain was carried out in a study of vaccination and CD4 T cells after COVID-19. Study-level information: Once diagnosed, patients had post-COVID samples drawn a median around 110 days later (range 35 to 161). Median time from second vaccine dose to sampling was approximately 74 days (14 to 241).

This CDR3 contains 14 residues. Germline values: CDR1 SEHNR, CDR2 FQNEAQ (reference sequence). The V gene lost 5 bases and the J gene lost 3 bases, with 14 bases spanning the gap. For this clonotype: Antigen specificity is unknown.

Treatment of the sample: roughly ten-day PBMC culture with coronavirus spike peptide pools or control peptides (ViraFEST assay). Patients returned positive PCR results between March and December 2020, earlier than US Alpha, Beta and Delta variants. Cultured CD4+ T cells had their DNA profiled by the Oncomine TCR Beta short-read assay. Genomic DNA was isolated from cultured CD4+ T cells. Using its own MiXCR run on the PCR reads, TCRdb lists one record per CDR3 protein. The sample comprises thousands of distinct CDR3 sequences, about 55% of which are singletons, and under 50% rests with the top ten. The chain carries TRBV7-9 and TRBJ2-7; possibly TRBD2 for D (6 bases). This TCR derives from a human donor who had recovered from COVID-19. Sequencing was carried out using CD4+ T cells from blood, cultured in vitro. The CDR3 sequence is CASSVGGTGYEQYF. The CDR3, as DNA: TGTGCCAGCAGCGTTGGGGGGACGGGCTACGAGCAGTACTTC.